This is a list of T cell receptor beta chains from one sample in a study of metastatic and nonmetastatic thyroid tumors. TCRdb re-clonotyped the PCR reads via MiXCR. Here the sample spans approximately 9,000 clones, 35% being singletons. The sequencing input was tumor tissue. These receptors originate from a female donor with papillary thyroid cancer or a benign thyroid nodule (not recorded which). Some clones in this sample may be carry-over from other donors' samples. CDR3s leave out the opening cysteine and the closing phenylalanine or tryptophan. A D gene is named only where the DNA matches it firmly.

D: TRBD2; V: TRBV30; J: TRBJ2-1; CDR3: AWSVQGLAGGPYNEQF
D: .; V: TRBV3-1; J: TRBJ2-6; CDR3: ASSQDGGSGANVLT
D: .; V: TRBV20-1; J: TRBJ2-7; CDR3: SAPHGVGLEQY
D: TRBD1; V: TRBV12-3/TRBV12-4; J: TRBJ1-1; CDR3: ASSLSPRTGSDTEAF
D: TRBD1; V: TRBV11-2; J: TRBJ2-1; CDR3: ASSRARGQGNEQF
D: .; V: TRBV7-6; J: TRBJ2-7; CDR3: ASSLESDYMKPYEQY
D: TRBD1; V: TRBV28; J: TRBJ1-6; CDR3: ATDRDLGSPLH
D: .; V: TRBV6-5; J: TRBJ2-2; CDR3: ASSSDRTGELF
D: TRBD1; V: TRBV6-5; J: TRBJ1-5; CDR3: ASSWGQAKPQH
D: .; V: TRBV13; J: TRBJ2-7; CDR3: ASSRYQGEQY